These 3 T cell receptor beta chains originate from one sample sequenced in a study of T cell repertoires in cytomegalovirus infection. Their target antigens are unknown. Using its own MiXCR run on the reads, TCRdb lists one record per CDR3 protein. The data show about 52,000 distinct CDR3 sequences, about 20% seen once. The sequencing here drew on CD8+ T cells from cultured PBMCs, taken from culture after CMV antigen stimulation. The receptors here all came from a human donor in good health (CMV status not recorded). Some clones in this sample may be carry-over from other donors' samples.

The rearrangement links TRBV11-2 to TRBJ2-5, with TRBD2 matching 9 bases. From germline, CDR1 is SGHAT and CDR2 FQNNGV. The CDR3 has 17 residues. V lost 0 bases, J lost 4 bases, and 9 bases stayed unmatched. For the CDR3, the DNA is TGTGCCAGCAGCTTAGAACAGCGGGGGGTCGTGGGAGAGACCCAGTACTTC. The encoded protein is CASSLEQRGVVGETQYF.

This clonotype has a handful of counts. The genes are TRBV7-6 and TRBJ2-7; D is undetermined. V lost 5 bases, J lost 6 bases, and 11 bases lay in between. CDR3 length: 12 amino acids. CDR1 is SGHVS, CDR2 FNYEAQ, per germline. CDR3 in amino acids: CASSPGSGEQYF. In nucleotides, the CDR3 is TGTGCCAGCAGCCCAGGATCGGGCGAGCAGTACTTC.

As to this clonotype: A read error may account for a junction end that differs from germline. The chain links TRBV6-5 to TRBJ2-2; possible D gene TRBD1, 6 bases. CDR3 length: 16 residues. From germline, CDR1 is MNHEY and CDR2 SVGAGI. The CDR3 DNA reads TGTGCCAGCAGTTGGAAACAAGGACAGCGCACCGGGGAGCTGGTTTTT. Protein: CASSWKQGQRTGELVF.